The entry below gives a single T cell receptor (beta chain) sequence along with its context. The data stem from a study of blood T cell repertoires in COVID-19. About the study: Sites across the United States, Italy and Spain contributed samples from acute and convalescent COVID-19. Sources were T cells, B-cell-depleted T cells, or PBMCs; the material itself was cDNA or gDNA.

V lost 7 bases to trimming and J lost 2 bases, with 17 bases between them. The CDR3 consists of 15 residues. Germline lookup yields CDR1 MNHEY and CDR2 SMNVEV (reference sequence). In the source study's methods: Amplified reference gene primers provided the basis for estimating nucleated cell counts. TCRdb keeps only in-frame clones here, not all; method: immunoSEQ multiplex PCR. For V, J and clone size, that table is used; D and trimming come from the DNA. The repertoire holds approximately 280,000 clones, with roughly 80% as singletons. The sequencing input was peripheral blood. The chain carries TRBV27 and TRBJ1-2, with D possibly TRBD1 on 6 matching bases. The clonotype originates from a human donor with COVID-19, enrolled during active disease. The donor label of this sample is uncertain. CDR3 sequence reads: CASNPHGQTNYGYTF. CDR3 in DNA: TGTGCCAGCAATCCTCACGGACAGACGAACTATGGCTACACCTTC.